This T cell receptor (beta chain) was sequenced for a study of blood T cell repertoires in COVID-19. Study details: Italy, Spain and the United States were the sources of the convalescent and acute COVID-19 samples.

The CDR3 has 14 amino acids. The junction had 4 bases not matched to a gene; V was cut back by 5 bases and J by 4 bases. Germline-derived CDR1 and CDR2 are SNHLY and FYNNEI. This clone turned up a few times. In the original workflow: Using reference gene primer amplification, nucleated cell counts were estimated. Data came from immunoSEQ multiplex PCR; TCRdb stores just in-frame clones and leaves some out. For V, J and clone size, that table is used; D and trimming come from the DNA. Here the sample spans 150,000 to 180,000 clones, about 80% being singletons. The participants were between about 18 and 90 years old and came from under 25 US areas.

The rearrangement joins TRBV2 to TRBJ1-5, with 8 bases that match TRBD1. The receptor comes from a man over 45 who had recovered from COVID-19. The sequencing sample was made of PBMCs or T cells enriched from blood (not recorded which). For the CDR3, the DNA is TGTGCCAGCAGTAGACAGGGGATTAATCAGCCCCAGCATTTT. The encoded protein is CASSRQGINQPQHF.